The 15 T cell receptor beta chains reported below all come from one sample, sequenced in a study of T cell repertoires and HLA-DP antigens. Sequenced by immunoSEQ multiplex PCR; TCRdb stores in-frame clones only, minus some. The sample includes around 100,000 clones, 85% to 95% of them seen just once. No antigen has been identified for these receptors. The sequenced material came from CD4+ T cells from PBMCs. These receptors all stem from a woman younger than 30 in good health and CMV-seronegative.

The chain employs TRBV20-1 and TRBJ2-5; 11 bases match TRBD2. The J segment lost 13 bases and the V segment lost 5 bases, leaving 6 bases of the junction unmatched. The CDR3 is made up of 11 amino acids. The V gene's germline CDR1 is DFQATT and CDR2 SNEGSKA (reference sequence). CDR3 nucleotides: TGCAGTGCTCGTAGCGGGGGGGCCTTGTACTTC. It specifies CSARSGGALYF.

V usage is TRBV7-9 and J usage is TRBJ2-2, with D possibly called TRBD1 or TRBD2 (5 bases each). CDR1 is SEHNR, CDR2 FQNEAQ, per germline (reference sequence). This CDR3 spans 15 amino acids. V dropped 6 bases and J dropped 6 bases, with 17 bases sitting between them. The CDR3 is CASRIRREGPGELFF. The CDR3 bases are TGTGCCAGCAGGATACGAAGAGAGGGGCCCGGGGAGCTGTTTTTT.

The chain is built from TRBV2 and TRBJ2-7; D unresolved. The CDR3 consists of 11 residues. Trimming cost V 8 bases and J 2 bases, with 7 bases left between them. Germline V gives CDR1 SNHLY, CDR2 FYNNEI. For the CDR3, the DNA is TGTGCCAGCGGGGTGGCCTACGAGCAGTACTTC. Translated: CASGVAYEQYF.

The J gene is TRBJ2-7, the V gene TRBV28; D is unclear. V lost 6 bases to trimming and J lost 2 bases, with 8 bases between them. Germline V gene sequence: CDR1 MDHEN, CDR2 SYDVKM. This CDR3 comprises 12 residues. The CDR3 DNA reads as TGTGCCAGCAGAGGAGATCCCTACGAGCAGTACTTC. Translation gives CASRGDPYEQYF.

This clone has only a few counts. This chain connects TRBV11-2 to TRBJ2-1; no clear D. V lost 0 bases and J 2 bases, leaving 8 bases between the germline ends. This CDR3 has 15 amino acids. The germline V gene encodes CDR1 SGHAT and CDR2 FQNNGV. Written as DNA, the CDR3 is TGTGCCAGCAGCTTAGATCAACAGACCTACAATGAGCAGTTCTTC. This sequence encodes CASSLDQQTYNEQFF.

The rearrangement joins TRBV18 to TRBJ2-2, with no clear D. The germline gives CDR1 KGHSH, CDR2 LQKENI. Trimming stripped 3 bases from V and 1 base from J, with 12 bases between. The CDR3 is 16 residues long. The CDR3 sequence is CASSPRLVGNTGELFF. CDR3 DNA sequence: TGTGCCAGCTCACCTAGGCTAGTCGGGAACACCGGGGAGCTGTTTTTT.

This clone was seen a few times. The J gene is TRBJ1-2, the V gene TRBV4-1, with D possibly being TRBD1 (5 bases). The V end was cut by 3 bases, the J end by 7 bases, with 21 bases between. Per the germline V gene, CDR1 is MGHRA and CDR2 is YSYEKL. The CDR3 has 16 residues. CDR3 coding DNA: TGCGCCAGCAGCCAGGTTACAGGTCTCGGGGGTTCTGGCTACACCTTC. Amino acids: CASSQVTGLGGSGYTF.

The chain is built from TRBV5-1 and TRBJ1-4; 9 positions match TRBD1. The CDR3 spans 14 residues. V lost 3 bases and J lost 6; bases outside the gene matches: 3. Per the germline V gene, CDR1 is SGHRS and CDR2 is YFSETQ. CDR3 protein: CASSWRDRDEKLFF. Written as DNA, the CDR3 is TGCGCCAGCAGCTGGAGGGACAGGGATGAAAAACTGTTTTTT.

The chain uses TRBV6-5 and TRBJ2-1; TRBD2 matches 10 bases. J was trimmed by 4 bases and V by 7 bases; bases with no gene match: 4. The CDR3 loop spans 14 amino acids. CDR1 MNHEY and CDR2 SVGAGI come from the germline V gene. CDR3 in DNA: TGTGCCAGCACAGCGGGAGGGAAGTACAATGAGCAGTTCTTC. Translated: CASTAGGKYNEQFF.

The chain combines TRBV28 with TRBJ2-1; D is ambiguous. The length of the CDR3 is 17 residues. Germline CDR1 reads MDHEN; CDR2 reads SYDVKM. V dropped 5 bases and J dropped 6 bases, with 23 bases sitting between them. The CDR3 nucleotides are TGTGCCAGCAGTCGCCGTGGGTTGGTCCCAAGAAGCAATGAGCAGTTCTTC. Translated: CASSRRGLVPRSNEQFF.

The V gene is TRBV5-4, the J gene TRBJ2-7; 9 bases align to TRBD1. This CDR3 is built from 15 residues. The V segment lost 3 bases and the J segment 4 bases; nucleotides outside the gene matches: 8. CDR1 and CDR2 (germline): SGHNT, YYREEE (reference sequence). The CDR3 loop is CASSSERTGVYEQYF. The CDR3 DNA is TGTGCCAGCAGCTCGGAAAGGACAGGGGTGTACGAGCAGTACTTC.

The chain links TRBV27 to TRBJ2-2; TRBD1 aligns across 7 bases. Germline trimming cut 0 bases from V and 1 base from J; bases unmatched to any gene: 8. The length of the CDR3 is 18 residues. The germline CDR1 and CDR2 sequences are MNHEY and SMNVEV (reference sequence). The CDR3 nucleotides are TGTGCCAGCAGTTTATCGGTTTTAGACAGGGAGAACACCGGGGAGCTGTTTTTT. Translating it yields CASSLSVLDRENTGELFF.

V usage is TRBV21-1 and J usage is TRBJ2-3; the table's D call TRBD2 went unverified against the DNA. TRBV21-1 is flagged as a pseudogene. The length of the CDR3 is 13 residues. CDR3 nucleotides: TGTGCCAGCAGCAAGGGGGCGGCGGGAGCGATGAATTTT. The encoded protein is CASSKGAAGAMNF.

The chain employs TRBV7-9 and TRBJ2-7; TRBD1 might be the D (6 bases). With 5 bases removed from V and 3 bases from J, the gap between germline ends came to 11 bases. CDR3 length: 13 residues. Looked up from germline, CDR1 is SEHNR and CDR2 is FQNEAQ (reference sequence). The CDR3 bases are TGTGCCAGCAGCCCGGGCAGGGGCTACGAGCAGTACTTC. It codes for CASSPGRGYEQYF.

The chain joins TRBV27 to TRBJ2-2, with TRBD2 matching over 8 bases. V shed 4 bases and J 5 bases; nucleotides not matched to a gene: 9. This CDR3 is 16 amino acids long. Germline V lookup: CDR1 MNHEY, CDR2 SMNVEV (reference sequence). The CDR3 region is CASSSPPSGSTGELFF. The CDR3 DNA reads TGTGCCAGCAGTTCTCCCCCGAGCGGGAGTACCGGGGAGCTGTTTTTT.